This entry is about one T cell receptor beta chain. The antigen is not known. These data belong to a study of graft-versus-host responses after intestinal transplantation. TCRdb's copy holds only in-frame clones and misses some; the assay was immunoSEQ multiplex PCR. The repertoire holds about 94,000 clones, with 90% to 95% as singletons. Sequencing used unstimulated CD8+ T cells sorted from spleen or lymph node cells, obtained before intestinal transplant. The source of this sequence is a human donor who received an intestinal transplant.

The CDR3 DNA reads as TGCGCCAGCAGCCAAGATAGAACAGGAAACGACCAAGAGACCCAGTACTTC. Encoded protein: CASSQDRTGNDQETQYF. The chain has TRBV4-1 and TRBJ2-5; perhaps TRBD1 as D (5 bases). V lost 0 bases and J 0 bases, leaving 14 bases between the germline ends. Germline V gives CDR1 MGHRA, CDR2 YSYEKL. The CDR3 sequence is 17 residues long.